This TCR beta chain was sequenced in a study of blood T cell repertoires in COVID-19. CDR1 and CDR2 (germline): MDHEN, SYDVKM. Trimming left V 2 bases short and J 3 bases short, with 5 bases between. This CDR3 is built from 12 residues. Only in-frame clones appear in the TCRdb table, and some are missing; sequencing was by immunoSEQ multiplex PCR. There are 290,000 or so clones in the sample; more than 80% occur only once, and 0.9% to 1.2% lies in the top ten. This clonotype was sampled from a woman younger than 45 who had recovered from COVID-19. Sequencing input: PBMCs or T cells enriched from blood (not recorded which). The J gene is TRBJ2-7, the V gene TRBV28, with unresolved D. The CDR3 loop is CASSLTRYEQYF. The CDR3 bases are TGTGCCAGCAGTTTAACGCGCTACGAGCAGTACTTC.